The source of this TCR beta chain is a study of blood T cells in healthy people across ages. Study-wide findings and caveats: With age, beta diversity per million T cells declined roughly linearly, significantly by approximately 40. Versus aged donors, long-lived donors had higher diversity and more naive CD4+ cells.

The table lists this clonotype with a count of one. Its antigen is as yet unknown. Drawn from each donor were ten milliliters of peripheral blood. The CDR3 has 11 residues. From germline, CDR1 is SGHAT and CDR2 FQNNGV. Together with a sample-barcoded 5' primer, a J-beta primer mix was included in a second PCR lasting about 7 to 12 cycles. Every sample gave at least 2.5 million paired-end reads containing CDR3. TCRdb re-derived calls from the 5' RACE reads in MiXCR, one entry per CDR3 protein. Among hundreds of thousands of distinct CDR3 sequences listed, roughly 26% were seen once. This sequence originates from a woman between 70 and 85 years old in good health. The chain uses TRBV11-2 and TRBJ2-5; D not certain. Gene TRBJ2-1 matches the end of the DNA better, so the J call may be wrong. Sequenced sample: blood. The CDR3 loop is CASSSKREQFF. The DNA of the CDR3 is TGTGCCAGCAGCTCCAAGCGAGAGCAGTTCTTC.